This TCR beta chain was documented in a study of blood T cell repertoires in COVID-19. Study details: Some COVID-19 samples were acute and others convalescent; all came from the United States, Italy and Spain.

V was clipped by 7 bases and J by 7 bases; unmatched bases: 17. This CDR3 is built from 17 residues. CDR1 and CDR2 (germline): KGHDR, SFDVKD. Sequenced by immunoSEQ multiplex PCR; TCRdb stores in-frame clones only, minus some. Of some 350,000 clones listed, 90% are singletons. The TCR was taken from a man between 18 and 29 years old with active or convalescent COVID-19. Sequencing was performed on peripheral blood. This chain links TRBV24-1 with TRBJ2-1, with TRBD1 matching over 8 bases. CDR3 region: CATRARRETGVGNEQFF. CDR3 DNA: TGTGCCACCAGGGCCAGAAGGGAGACAGGGGTAGGGAATGAGCAGTTCTTC.